Sequencing of this TCR beta chain was carried out in a study of read filtering for tumor transcriptome and immune sequencing. Regarding the study as a whole: Sorted CD138-negative bone marrow cells were not purified T cells.

From roughly 0.4 ug of RNA, a library with molecular barcoded alpha/delta and beta/gamma adaptors was made. TCRdb reanalysed the reads using MiXCR and keeps one entry per CDR3 protein. The data hold tens of thousands of distinct CDR3 sequences, with 13% to 15% observed a single time. This CDR3 is 15 amino acids long. The germline V gene encodes CDR1 MNHEY and CDR2 SMNVEV (reference sequence). V lost 10 bases, J lost 4 bases, and 20 bases lay in between. This clonotype has ten or more counts. The antigen remains undetermined. The genes are TRBV27 and TRBJ2-1; D is unresolved. This TCR derives from a donor aged 40 or older with multiple myeloma. The material sequenced was a population of CD138-negative cells sorted from bone marrow. The CDR3 nucleotides are TGTGCCATCTGGGTAAGACCCCTGGCTTACAATGAGCAGTTCTTC. The encoded protein is CAIWVRPLAYNEQFF.